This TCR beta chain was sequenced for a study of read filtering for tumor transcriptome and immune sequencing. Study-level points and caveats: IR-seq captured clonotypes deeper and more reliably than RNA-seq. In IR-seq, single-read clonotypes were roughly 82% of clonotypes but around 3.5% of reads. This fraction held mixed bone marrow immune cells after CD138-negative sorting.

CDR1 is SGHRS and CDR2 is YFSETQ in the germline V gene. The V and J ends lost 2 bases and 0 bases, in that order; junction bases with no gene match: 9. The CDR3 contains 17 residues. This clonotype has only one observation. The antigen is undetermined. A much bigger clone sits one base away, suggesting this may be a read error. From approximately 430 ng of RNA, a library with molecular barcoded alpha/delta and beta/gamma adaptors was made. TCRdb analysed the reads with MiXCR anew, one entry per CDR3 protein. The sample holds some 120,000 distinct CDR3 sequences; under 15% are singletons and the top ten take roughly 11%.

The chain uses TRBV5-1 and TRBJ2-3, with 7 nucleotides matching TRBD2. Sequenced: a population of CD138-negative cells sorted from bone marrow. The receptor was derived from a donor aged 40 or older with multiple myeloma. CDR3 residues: CASSLLARDPSTDTQYF. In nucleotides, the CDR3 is TGCGCCAGCAGCTTACTAGCGAGGGACCCTAGCACAGATACGCAGTATTTT.